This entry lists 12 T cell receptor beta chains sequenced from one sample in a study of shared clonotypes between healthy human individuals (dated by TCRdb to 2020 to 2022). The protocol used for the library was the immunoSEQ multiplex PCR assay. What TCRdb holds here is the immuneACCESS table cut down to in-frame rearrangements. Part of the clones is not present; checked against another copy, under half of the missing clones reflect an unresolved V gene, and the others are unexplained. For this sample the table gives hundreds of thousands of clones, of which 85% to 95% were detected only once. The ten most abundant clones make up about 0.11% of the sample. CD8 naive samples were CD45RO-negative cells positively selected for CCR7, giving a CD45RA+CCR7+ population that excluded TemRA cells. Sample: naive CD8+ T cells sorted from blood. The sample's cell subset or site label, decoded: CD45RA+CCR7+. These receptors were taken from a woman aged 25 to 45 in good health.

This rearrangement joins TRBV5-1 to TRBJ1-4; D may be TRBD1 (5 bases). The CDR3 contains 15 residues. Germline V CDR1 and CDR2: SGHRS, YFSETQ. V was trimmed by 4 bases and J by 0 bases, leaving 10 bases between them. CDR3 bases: TGCGCCAGCAGCCTCCTGGGGGCAACTAATGAAAAACTGTTTTTT. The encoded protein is CASSLLGATNEKLFF.

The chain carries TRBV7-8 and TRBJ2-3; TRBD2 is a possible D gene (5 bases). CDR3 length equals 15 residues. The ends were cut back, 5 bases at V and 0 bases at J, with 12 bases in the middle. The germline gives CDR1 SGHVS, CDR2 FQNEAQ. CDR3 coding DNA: TGTGCCAGCAGCGCTTCGGGGTCTAGCACAGATACGCAGTATTTT. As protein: CASSASGSSTDTQYF.

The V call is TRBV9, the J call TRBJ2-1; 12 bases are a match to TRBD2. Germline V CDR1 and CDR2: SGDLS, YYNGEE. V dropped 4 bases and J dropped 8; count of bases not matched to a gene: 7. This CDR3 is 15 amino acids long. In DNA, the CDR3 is TGTGCCAGCAGCCCGAGACTAGCGGGAGCCCATGAGCAGTTCTTC. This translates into CASSPRLAGAHEQFF. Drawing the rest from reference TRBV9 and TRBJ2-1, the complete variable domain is DSGVTQTPKHLITATGQRVTLRCSPRSGDLSVYWYQQSLDQGLQFLIQYYNGEERAKGNILERFSAQQFPDLHSELNLSSLELGDSALYFCASSPRLAGAHEQFFGPGTRLTVL.

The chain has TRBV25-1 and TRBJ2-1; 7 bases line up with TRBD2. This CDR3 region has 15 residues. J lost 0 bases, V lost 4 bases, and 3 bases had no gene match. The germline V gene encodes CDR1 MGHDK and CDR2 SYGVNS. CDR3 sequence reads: CASSVGGSSYNEQFF. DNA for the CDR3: TGTGCCAGCAGTGTGGGAGGGAGCTCCTACAATGAGCAGTTCTTC.

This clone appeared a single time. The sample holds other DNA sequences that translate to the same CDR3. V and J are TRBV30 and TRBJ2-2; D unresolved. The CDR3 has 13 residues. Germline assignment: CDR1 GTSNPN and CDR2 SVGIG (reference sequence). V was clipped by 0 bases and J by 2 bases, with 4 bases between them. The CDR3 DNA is TGTGCCTGGAGTGTACTCAACACCGGGGAGCTGTTTTTT. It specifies CAWSVLNTGELFF.

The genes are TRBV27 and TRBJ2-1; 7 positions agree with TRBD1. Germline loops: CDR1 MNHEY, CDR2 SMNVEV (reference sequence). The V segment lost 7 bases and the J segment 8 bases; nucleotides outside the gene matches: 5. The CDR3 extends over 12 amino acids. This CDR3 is CASTSQGDEQFF. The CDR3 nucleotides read TGTGCCAGCACCTCCCAGGGGGATGAGCAGTTCTTC.

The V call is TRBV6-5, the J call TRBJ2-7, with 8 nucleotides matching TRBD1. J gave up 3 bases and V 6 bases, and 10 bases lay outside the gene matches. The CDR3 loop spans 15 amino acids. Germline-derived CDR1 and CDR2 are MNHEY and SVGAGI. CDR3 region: CASSLTGDYGYEQYF. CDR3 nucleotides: TGTGCCAGCAGCCTGACAGGGGATTATGGCTACGAGCAGTACTTC.

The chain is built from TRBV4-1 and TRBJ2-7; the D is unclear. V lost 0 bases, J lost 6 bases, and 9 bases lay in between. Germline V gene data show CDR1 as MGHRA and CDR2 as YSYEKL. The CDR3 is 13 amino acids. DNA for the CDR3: TGCGCCAGCAGCCAAGAGGGTTTTGCCGAGCAGTACTTC. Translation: CASSQEGFAEQYF.

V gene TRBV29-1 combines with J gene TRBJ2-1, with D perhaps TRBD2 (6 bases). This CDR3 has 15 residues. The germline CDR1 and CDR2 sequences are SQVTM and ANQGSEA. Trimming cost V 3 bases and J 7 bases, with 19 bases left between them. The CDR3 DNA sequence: TGCAGCGTTGAGGGGACTGTACTATGGGATAATGAGCAGTTCTTC. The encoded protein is CSVEGTVLWDNEQFF.

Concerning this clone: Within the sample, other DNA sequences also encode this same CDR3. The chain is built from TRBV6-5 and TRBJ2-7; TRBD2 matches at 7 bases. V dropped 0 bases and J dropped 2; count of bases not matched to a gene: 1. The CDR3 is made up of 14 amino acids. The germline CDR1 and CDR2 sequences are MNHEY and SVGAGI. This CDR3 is CASSYSLAAYEQYF. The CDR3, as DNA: TGTGCCAGCAGTTACTCCCTAGCGGCCTACGAGCAGTACTTC.

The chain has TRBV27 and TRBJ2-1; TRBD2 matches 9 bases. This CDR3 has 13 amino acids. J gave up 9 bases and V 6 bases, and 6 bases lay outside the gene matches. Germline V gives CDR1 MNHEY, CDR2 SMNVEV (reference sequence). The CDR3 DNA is TGTGCCAGCAGCCCGGGACTAGCCAGTGAGCAGTTCTTC. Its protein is CASSPGLASEQFF.

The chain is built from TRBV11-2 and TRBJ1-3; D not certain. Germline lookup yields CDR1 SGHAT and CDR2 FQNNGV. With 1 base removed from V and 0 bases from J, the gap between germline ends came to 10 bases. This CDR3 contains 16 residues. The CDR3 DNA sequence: TGTGCCAGCAGCTTAGCGCGGCAGATCTCTGGAAACACCATATATTTT. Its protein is CASSLARQISGNTIYF. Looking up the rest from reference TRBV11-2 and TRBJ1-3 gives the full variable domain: EAGVAQSPRYKIIEKRQSVAFWCNPISGHATLYWYQQILGQGPKLLIQFQNNGVVDDSQLPKDRFSAERLKGVDSTLKIQPAKLEDSAVYLCASSLARQISGNTIYFGEGSWLTVV.